These 20 T cell receptor beta chains originate from one sample sequenced in a study of T cells in Graves' hyperthyroidism and ophthalmopathy. Amplification of TCR beta CDR3 regions used RNA as the template. Carried out on the TCR CDR3, a first-round RT-PCR used the HTBI primer set. TCRdb reanalysed the multiplex PCR reads using MiXCR and keeps one entry per CDR3 protein. The table records hundreds of thousands of distinct CDR3 sequences, 12% to 15% of them present only once. Sequenced input: blood. The receptors here all came from a woman aged 18-35 years with Graves' hyperthyroidism.

To note about this clonotype: A clone one base away is much larger, so this may be a read error. J is TRBJ1-1 and V is TRBV20-1, with a weak D call TRBD1 (6 bases). The CDR3 sequence is 14 residues long. Germline V lookup: CDR1 DFQATT, CDR2 SNEGSKA (reference sequence). The CDR3 sequence: CSTRGGSVRIEAFF. DNA for the CDR3: TGCAGTACTAGGGGGGGCAGCGTAAGGATTGAAGCTTTCTTT.

The rearrangement uses TRBV28 and TRBJ1-4; the match to TRBD1 covers 9 bases. V lost 4 bases and J lost 7; bases outside the gene matches: 10. The germline V gene encodes CDR1 MDHEN and CDR2 SYDVKM. The CDR3 has 16 residues. The CDR3 coding sequence is TGTGCCAGCAGTTCAGCCGGGACAGGGTCTTTTGAAAAACTGTTTTTT. Encoded protein: CASSSAGTGSFEKLFF.

Many counts were recorded for this clonotype. The chain recombines TRBV3-1 with TRBJ2-1; D unresolved. Germline CDR1 and CDR2: LGHDT and YNNKEL (reference sequence). The CDR3 contains 13 residues. V gave up 0 bases and J gave up 6 bases, with 6 bases separating them. The CDR3 DNA follows: TGTGCCAGCAGCCAAGAATGGGGCAATGAGCAGTTCTTC. This codes for CASSQEWGNEQFF.

The table lists this clonotype with many counts. This chain joins TRBV2 and TRBJ1-2; a possible D gene is TRBD1 (6 bases). CDR1 is SNHLY and CDR2 is FYNNEI in the germline V gene. Trimming left V 11 bases short and J 4 bases short, with 17 bases between. The CDR3 spans 13 residues. CDR3 DNA sequence: TGTGCCGGGGGGGCAGGGTGGAGCTATGGCTACACCTTC. As protein: CAGGAGWSYGYTF.

This clonotype has more than one count but fewer than ten. J is TRBJ2-2 and V is TRBV28; D unresolved. V lost 5 bases and J lost 0, with 10 bases in between. CDR3 length: 15 residues. Germline V gene lookup returns CDR1 MDHEN and CDR2 SYDVKM. The CDR3 is CASSGRTPNTGELFF. CDR3 bases: TGTGCCAGCAGTGGTAGAACCCCGAACACCGGGGAGCTGTTTTTT. The full variable domain, in which reference TRBV28 and TRBJ2-2 provide the parts outside the CDR3, is DVKVTQSSRYLVKRTGEKVFLECVQDMDHENMFWYRQDPGLGLRLIYFSYDVKMKEKGDIPEGYSVSREKKERFSLILESASTNQTSMYLCASSGRTPNTGELFFGEGSRLTVL.

This clonotype was seen more than once but under ten times. The chain is built from TRBV20-1 and TRBJ2-1; a weak D match, TRBD2 (6 bases). CDR3 length: 13 residues. Germline-derived CDR1 and CDR2 are DFQATT and SNEGSKA (reference sequence). V shed 5 bases and J shed 7 bases, with 15 bases lying between them. CDR3 nucleotides: TGCAGTGCTTGGCGGGGAGGCCGGAATGAGCAGTTCTTC. Translated: CSAWRGGRNEQFF.

The chain combines TRBV27 with TRBJ2-1, with D hard to call. This CDR3 is 14 amino acids long. V was cut by 3 bases and J by 5 bases, with 11 bases left in between. Germline CDR1 is MNHEY and CDR2 is SMNVEV (reference sequence). The CDR3 loop is CASSLERVHNEQFF. The CDR3 DNA is TGTGCCAGCAGTTTGGAAAGGGTACACAATGAGCAGTTCTTC.

This clonotype was counted at least ten times. One end of the junction fails to match germline, which may point to a read error. The chain employs TRBV3-1 and TRBJ1-1; unclear D gene. This CDR3 has 14 amino acids. Germline CDR1 and CDR2: LGHDT and YNNKEL (reference sequence). CDR3 DNA sequence: TGTACCAGCAGCCAAGAATGGGGGAACACTGAAGCTTTCTTT. Amino acid sequence: CTSSQEWGNTEAFF.

This clonotype was counted at least ten times. This chain connects TRBV7-9 to TRBJ2-7; 9 nucleotides agree with TRBD1. The CDR3 length is 14 residues. V shed 1 base, J shed 5 bases, and the junction held 3 bases outside the gene matches. Germline CDR1 reads SEHNR; CDR2 reads FQNEAQ (reference sequence). CDR3 amino acids: CASSLGGTGNEQYF. CDR3 sequence (DNA): TGTGCCAGCAGCTTAGGCGGGACAGGGAACGAGCAGTACTTC.

This clonotype was counted a few times. CDR3 DNA: TGCAGCGGCACGACAGGAATTGGGGAGACCCAGTACTTC. Encoded protein: CSGTTGIGETQYF. The chain is built from TRBV29-1 and TRBJ2-5; perhaps TRBD1 as D (6 bases). Trimming took 7 bases from V and 5 from J, leaving 17 bases between them. The germline CDR1 and CDR2 sequences are SQVTM and ANQGSEA. This CDR3 spans 13 amino acids.

A word on this clonotype: This may arise from a read error, as a much more abundant clone is one base away. J is TRBJ2-2 and V is TRBV6-5, with D unclear. Germline values: CDR1 MNHEY, CDR2 SVGAGI. The CDR3 extends over 16 amino acids. The DNA for the CDR3 is TGTGCCAGCAGTTACAATTCCTTCGCGAACGCCGGGGAGCTGTTTTTT. Amino acid sequence: CASSYNSFANAGELFF.

This clonotype was seen ten or more times. The chain employs TRBV27 and TRBJ2-1, with TRBD2 matching 9 bases. V shed 2 bases, J shed 4 bases, and the junction held 9 bases outside the gene matches. This CDR3 has 17 residues. Germline CDR1 MNHEY, CDR2 SMNVEV (reference sequence). This CDR3 reads CASSLRSSGSPYNEQFF. The CDR3 DNA is TGTGCCAGCAGTTTACGTAGTAGCGGGAGCCCATACAATGAGCAGTTCTTC.

In regard to this clonotype: This may be a read error, as it is one base from a much larger clone. CDR3: CASSSDVREGPVPEQFF. CDR3 nucleotide sequence: TGTGCCAGCAGCTCAGATGTTCGGGAGGGCCCGGTCCCCGAGCAGTTCTTC. The chain couples TRBV7-9 to TRBJ2-1; 8 bases are shared with TRBD2. J was trimmed by 10 bases and V by 4 bases; bases with no gene match: 18. The CDR3 covers 17 residues. The germline V gene encodes CDR1 SEHNR and CDR2 FQNEAQ (reference sequence).

This clonotype appeared a single time. A clone one base away is much larger, so this may be a read error. This chain joins TRBV2 and TRBJ2-5, with 7 bases fitting TRBD1. The V segment lost 4 bases and the J segment 1 base; nucleotides outside the gene matches: 9. CDR1 is SNHLY and CDR2 is FYNNEI in the germline V gene. The CDR3 is made up of 16 amino acids. CDR3 coding DNA: TGTGCCAGCAGTGCCGGGACAGTAGTCGTCCAAGAGACCCAGTACTTC. This sequence encodes CASSAGTVVVQETQYF.

The gene calls are TRBV27 and TRBJ2-6; D unclear. Per the germline V gene, CDR1 is MNHEY and CDR2 is SMNVEV (reference sequence). V was trimmed by 7 bases and J by 0 bases, leaving 10 bases between them. The CDR3 contains 15 residues. CDR3 sequence reads: CASTAVNSGANVLTF. In DNA form, the CDR3 reads TGTGCCAGCACCGCGGTGAACTCTGGGGCCAACGTCCTGACTTTC.

The chain links TRBV10-1 to TRBJ2-6; no reliable D call. The CDR3 length is 19 residues. Per germline, CDR1 WNHNN and CDR2 SYGVQD (reference sequence). V was cut by 4 bases and J by 0 bases, with 19 bases left in between. CDR3 loop: CASSVPSLSHDSGANVLTF. The CDR3 region has the DNA TGCGCCAGCAGTGTTCCCTCCCTAAGCCATGACTCTGGGGCCAACGTCCTGACTTTC.

This clonotype was seen ten or more times. V is TRBV9 and J is TRBJ2-3; 7 bases map to TRBD2. Per germline, CDR1 SGDLS and CDR2 YYNGEE. V shed 0 bases, J shed 7 bases, and the junction held 11 bases outside the gene matches. This CDR3 region has 16 residues. The CDR3 nucleotides read TGTGCCAGCAGCGTAGTCGTGGGAGGGCCGGGTAATACGCAGTATTTT. Protein sequence: CASSVVVGGPGNTQYF.

This clonotype was detected a few times. This chain links TRBV14 with TRBJ2-2; D gene uncertain. Trimming shortened V by 4 bases and J by 4 bases, and 10 bases separated the two germline ends. From germline, CDR1 is SGHDN and CDR2 FVKESK. The CDR3 length is 14 residues. CDR3 sequence reads: CASSLARTTGELFF. CDR3 bases: TGTGCCAGCAGCCTCGCCCGGACCACCGGGGAGCTGTTTTTT.

The chain uses TRBV13 and TRBJ1-3; a possible D gene is TRBD1 (5 bases). The ends were cut back, 5 bases at V and 0 bases at J, with 20 bases in the middle. Germline V CDR1 and CDR2: PRHDT, FYEKMQ (reference sequence). This CDR3 is 18 amino acids long. The CDR3 here is CASSPLNPGTLSGNTIYF. The CDR3 DNA follows: TGTGCCAGCAGCCCCCTCAACCCTGGGACTCTCTCTGGAAACACCATATATTTT.

This clonotype came up a few times. This chain uses TRBV29-1 with TRBJ2-5; the D gene is possibly TRBD1 (5 bases). CDR3 size: 15 residues. In germline, CDR1 is SQVTM, CDR2 ANQGSEA. Trimming took off 3 bases at V and 5 bases at J, with 19 bases between the two ends. CDR3 sequence reads: CSVDFRQGHGETQYF. The CDR3 DNA sequence: TGCAGCGTTGACTTCCGGCAGGGCCATGGGGAGACCCAGTACTTC.